This T cell receptor beta chain appears in the sequencing data of a study of monozygotic twins with inflammatory bowel disease. General observations from the study: No difference was seen in repertoire similarity between concordant and discordant twins, possibly from limited power. The study supported no single strong signal or clonotype linked to IBD.

The input for each TCR library was roughly 3,800 ng of total RNA. Template switching added UMIs carrying a 6-nucleotide sample barcode. TCRdb re-called the 5' RACE reads, yielding one record per CDR3 amino acid sequence without DNA. The sample table includes 150,000 or so distinct CDR3 sequences. The CDR3 loop spans 15 amino acids. CDR1 KGHDR and CDR2 SFDVKD come from the germline V gene. Concerning this clonotype itself: Its target is not known.

This clonotype originated in a human donor with ulcerative colitis or Crohn's disease, or a healthy co-twin of an affected twin (not recorded which). The chain employs TRBV24-1 and TRBJ2-1; there is no DNA to check the TCRdb D call of TRBD1. The sequenced material came from blood. The CDR3: CATTPGQGRGNEQFF.